These 12 T cell receptor beta chains were sequenced from one sample in a study of OX40 agonist ivuxolimab in advanced cancers. Produced via immunoSEQ multiplex PCR; TCRdb's table is partial and in-frame only. In the table there are tens of thousands of clones, around 90% of which are singletons. The sequences come from CD4+ or CD8+ T cells sorted from blood, collected in a trial of the OX40 agonist ivuxolimab. Receptors originate from an adult with an advanced solid tumor such as melanoma, head and neck, liver or kidney cancer.

In DNA form, the CDR3 reads TGTGCCAGCACGCCCTTGGGGAACACTGAAGCTTTCTTT. Translation: CASTPLGNTEAFF. The chain joins TRBV2 to TRBJ1-1, with no clear D. CDR1 is SNHLY, CDR2 FYNNEI, per germline. V was shortened by 7 bases and J by 1 base, with 10 bases between the two germline ends. This CDR3 spans 13 amino acids.

The rearrangement uses TRBV7-2 and TRBJ2-3; TRBD2 agrees at 7 bases. CDR1 is SGHTA, CDR2 FQGNSA, per germline. This CDR3 comprises 17 residues. J was trimmed by 1 base and V by 5 bases; bases with no gene match: 12. The CDR3 here is CASSPSAPGGGTDTQYF. The DNA of the CDR3 is TGTGCCAGCAGCCCCAGCGCCCCGGGAGGAGGCACAGATACGCAGTATTTT.

The chain links TRBV10-3 to TRBJ1-5; unclear D gene. The V gene lost 0 bases and the J gene lost 0 bases, with 9 bases spanning the gap. This CDR3 contains 16 residues. Germline-derived CDR1 and CDR2 are ENHRY and SYGVKD. The DNA of the CDR3 is TGTGCCATCAGTGAGTCGACGGGTTATAGCAATCAGCCCCAGCATTTT. It is translated as CAISESTGYSNQPQHF.

The chain has TRBV19 and TRBJ1-1, with TRBD1 matching over 10 bases. With 4 bases clipped from V and 5 bases from J, the junction kept 7 bases outside the gene matches. This CDR3 has 15 amino acids. Germline CDR1 LNHDA, CDR2 SQIVND (reference sequence). The CDR3 here is CASSKRTGGWTEAFF. CDR3 nucleotide sequence: TGTGCCAGTAGTAAACGGACAGGGGGATGGACTGAAGCTTTCTTT.

This clone was detected only once. In nucleotides, the CDR3 is TGTGCCAGCAGTTACGGGGGGACATCCTACGAAAAACTGTTTTTT. This gives the protein CASSYGGTSYEKLFF. The chain carries TRBV6-6 and TRBJ1-4; possible D gene TRBD1, 6 bases. The ends were cut back, 2 bases at V and 8 bases at J, with 15 bases in the middle. The CDR3 has 15 residues. The germline CDR1 and CDR2 sequences are MNHNY and SVGAGI (reference sequence).

In this sample, this clone turned up a few times. This chain connects TRBV2 to TRBJ2-7, with TRBD2 matching over 10 bases. J gave up 0 bases and V 7 bases, and 3 bases lay outside the gene matches. This CDR3 is built from 14 residues. Germline loops: CDR1 SNHLY, CDR2 FYNNEI. The CDR3 reads CASTGTSDSYEQYF. The CDR3 coding sequence is TGTGCCAGCACCGGGACTAGCGACTCCTACGAGCAGTACTTC. The full variable domain, rest sourced from reference TRBV2 and TRBJ2-7, is EPEVTQTPSHQVTQMGQEVILRCVPISNHLYFYWYRQILGQKVEFLVSFYNNEISEKSEIFDDQFSVERPDGSNFTLKIRSTKLEDSAMYFCASTGTSDSYEQYFGPGTRLTVT.

V gene TRBV13 combines with J gene TRBJ2-1; no clear D. This CDR3 region has 13 residues. Trimming took 1 base from V and 6 from J, leaving 7 bases between them. CDR1 is PRHDT, CDR2 FYEKMQ, per germline (reference sequence). The CDR3 DNA follows: TGTGCCAGCAGCTTAGAGGCTGCCAATGAGCAGTTCTTC. Its protein product is CASSLEAANEQFF.

This chain connects TRBV5-4 to TRBJ2-6; D is undetermined. Germline assignment: CDR1 SGHNT and CDR2 YYREEE (reference sequence). The V end was cut by 5 bases, the J end by 1 base, with 4 bases between. The CDR3 is 13 residues long. The CDR3 protein is CASRVSGANVLTF. DNA of the CDR3: TGTGCCAGCAGAGTGTCTGGGGCCAACGTCCTGACTTTC.

This rearrangement joins TRBV10-1 to TRBJ2-7; D might be TRBD1 (6 bases). The germline V gene encodes CDR1 WNHNN and CDR2 SYGVQD (reference sequence). The CDR3 runs 15 residues. The V end was cut by 11 bases, the J end by 2 bases, with 22 bases between. The CDR3 region is CAGDLGGTPTYEQYF. In DNA, the CDR3 is TGCGCCGGAGACCTCGGTGGGACACCTACCTACGAGCAGTACTTC.

This chain links TRBV2 with TRBJ2-7; D may match TRBD1 or TRBD2 (5 bases each). The CDR3 extends over 15 amino acids. Trimming took off 1 base at V and 7 bases at J, with 17 bases between the two ends. Germline CDR1 and CDR2: SNHLY and FYNNEI. The CDR3 loop reads CASSEGPGRGGEQYF. As DNA, the CDR3 is TGTGCCAGCAGTGAAGGGCCAGGGAGAGGAGGAGAGCAGTACTTC.

The chain links TRBV6-5 to TRBJ2-3; D gene unclear. CDR1 and CDR2 (germline): MNHEY, SVGAGI. V lost 5 bases to trimming and J lost 1 base, with 7 bases between them. The CDR3 contains 13 residues. CDR3 in amino acids: CASSAKRTDTQYF. CDR3 DNA: TGTGCCAGCAGTGCGAAACGCACAGATACGCAGTATTTT.

The gene calls are TRBV27 and TRBJ2-3; possible D gene TRBD1, 6 bases. Trimming cost V 1 base and J 0 bases, with 11 bases left between them. Germline CDR1 and CDR2: MNHEY and SMNVEV (reference sequence). The CDR3 has 16 amino acids. DNA for the CDR3: TGTGCCAGCAGTTTATTCGACAGGCCCAGCACAGATACGCAGTATTTT. Its translation: CASSLFDRPSTDTQYF.